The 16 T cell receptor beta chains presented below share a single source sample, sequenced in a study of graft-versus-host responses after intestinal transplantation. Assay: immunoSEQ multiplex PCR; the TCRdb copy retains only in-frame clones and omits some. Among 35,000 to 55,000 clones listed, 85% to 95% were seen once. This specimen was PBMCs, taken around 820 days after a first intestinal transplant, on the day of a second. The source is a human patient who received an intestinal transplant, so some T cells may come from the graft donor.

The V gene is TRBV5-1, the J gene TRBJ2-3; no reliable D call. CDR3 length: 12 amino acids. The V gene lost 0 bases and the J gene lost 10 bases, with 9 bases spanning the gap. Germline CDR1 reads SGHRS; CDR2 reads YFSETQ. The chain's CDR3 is CASSLDGQAQYF. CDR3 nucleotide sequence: TGCGCCAGCAGCTTGGATGGCCAGGCGCAGTATTTT.

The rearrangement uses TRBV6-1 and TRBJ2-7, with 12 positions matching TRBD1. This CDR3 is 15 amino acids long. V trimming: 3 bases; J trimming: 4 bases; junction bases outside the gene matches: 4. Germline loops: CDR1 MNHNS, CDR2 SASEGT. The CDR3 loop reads CASSEGQGAFYEQYF. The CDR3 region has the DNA TGTGCCAGCAGTGAGGGACAGGGGGCGTTTTACGAGCAGTACTTC.

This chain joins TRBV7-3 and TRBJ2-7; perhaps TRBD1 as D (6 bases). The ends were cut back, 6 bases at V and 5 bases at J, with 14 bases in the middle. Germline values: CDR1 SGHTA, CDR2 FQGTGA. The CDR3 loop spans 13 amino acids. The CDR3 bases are TGTGCCAGCAGACTACAGGGTGCGGACGAGCAGTACTTC. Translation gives CASRLQGADEQYF.

The CDR3 DNA is TGTGCCAGCAGTTTACGTCCGATGTATGAAAAACTGTTTTTT. Amino acid sequence: CASSLRPMYEKLFF. The V gene is TRBV6-5, the J gene TRBJ1-4; D ambiguous. The length of the CDR3 is 14 residues. The V gene's germline CDR1 is MNHEY and CDR2 SVGAGI. V lost 4 bases and J lost 6, with 12 bases in between.

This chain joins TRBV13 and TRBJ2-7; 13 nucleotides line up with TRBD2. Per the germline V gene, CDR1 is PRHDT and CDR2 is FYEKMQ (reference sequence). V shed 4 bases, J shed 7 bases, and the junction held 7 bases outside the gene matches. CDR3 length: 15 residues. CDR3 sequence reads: CASSSGLAGVVEQYF. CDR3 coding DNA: TGTGCCAGCAGCTCCGGACTAGCGGGAGTTGTGGAGCAGTACTTC.

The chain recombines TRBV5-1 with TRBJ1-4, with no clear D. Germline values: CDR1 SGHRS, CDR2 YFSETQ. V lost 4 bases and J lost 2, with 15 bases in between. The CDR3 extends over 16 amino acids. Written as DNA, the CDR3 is TGCGCCAGCAGCCAAGATCCCGTGAGGACTAATGAAAAACTGTTTTTT. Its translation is CASSQDPVRTNEKLFF.

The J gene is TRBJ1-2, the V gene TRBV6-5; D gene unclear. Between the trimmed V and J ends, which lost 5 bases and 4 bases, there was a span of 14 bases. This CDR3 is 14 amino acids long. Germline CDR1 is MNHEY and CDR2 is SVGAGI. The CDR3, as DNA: TGTGCCAGCAGTAAAGATCGGCGGTCCTATGGCTACACCTTC. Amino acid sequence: CASSKDRRSYGYTF.

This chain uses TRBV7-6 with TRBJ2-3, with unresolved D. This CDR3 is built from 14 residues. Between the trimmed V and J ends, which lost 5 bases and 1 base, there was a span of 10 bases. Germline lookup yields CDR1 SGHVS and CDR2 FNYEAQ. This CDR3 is CASSPSQGTDTQYF. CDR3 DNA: TGTGCCAGCAGCCCATCTCAGGGCACAGATACGCAGTATTTT.

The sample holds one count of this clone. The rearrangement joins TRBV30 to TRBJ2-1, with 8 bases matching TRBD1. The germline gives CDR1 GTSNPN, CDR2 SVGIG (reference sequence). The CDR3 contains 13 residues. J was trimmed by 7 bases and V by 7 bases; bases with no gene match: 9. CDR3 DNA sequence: TGTGCCTCCCGTCGGCAGGGGGCAAATGAGCAGTTCTTC. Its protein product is CASRRQGANEQFF.

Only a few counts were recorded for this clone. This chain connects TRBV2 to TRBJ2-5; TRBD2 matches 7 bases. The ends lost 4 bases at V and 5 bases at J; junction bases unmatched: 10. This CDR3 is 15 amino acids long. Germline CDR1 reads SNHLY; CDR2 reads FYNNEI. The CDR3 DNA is TGTGCCAGCAGTGTGAGGGAGGGCCCTCGGGAGACCCAGTACTTC. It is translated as CASSVREGPRETQYF. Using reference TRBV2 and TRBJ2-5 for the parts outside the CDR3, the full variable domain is EPEVTQTPSHQVTQMGQEVILRCVPISNHLYFYWYRQILGQKVEFLVSFYNNEISEKSEIFDDQFSVERPDGSNFTLKIRSTKLEDSAMYFCASSVREGPRETQYFGPGTRLLVL.

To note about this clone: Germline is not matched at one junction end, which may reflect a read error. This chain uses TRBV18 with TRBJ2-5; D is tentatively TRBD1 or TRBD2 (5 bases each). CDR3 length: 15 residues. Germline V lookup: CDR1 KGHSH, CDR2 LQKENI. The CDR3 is CASSPRPGDQGTQYF. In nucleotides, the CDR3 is TGTGCCAGCTCACCTAGACCTGGGGACCAAGGGACCCAGTACTTC.

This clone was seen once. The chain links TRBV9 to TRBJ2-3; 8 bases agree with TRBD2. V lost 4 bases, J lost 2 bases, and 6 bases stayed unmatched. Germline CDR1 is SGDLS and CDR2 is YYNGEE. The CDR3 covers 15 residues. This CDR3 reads CASSLPAGVTDTQYF. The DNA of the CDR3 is TGTGCCAGCAGCCTCCCAGCGGGAGTCACAGATACGCAGTATTTT.

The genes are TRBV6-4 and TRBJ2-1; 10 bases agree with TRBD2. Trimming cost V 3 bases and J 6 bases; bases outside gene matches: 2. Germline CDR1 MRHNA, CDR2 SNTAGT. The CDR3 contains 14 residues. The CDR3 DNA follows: TGTGCCAGCAGTGAAAGCGGGGGGGCCAATGAGCAGTTCTTC. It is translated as CASSESGGANEQFF.

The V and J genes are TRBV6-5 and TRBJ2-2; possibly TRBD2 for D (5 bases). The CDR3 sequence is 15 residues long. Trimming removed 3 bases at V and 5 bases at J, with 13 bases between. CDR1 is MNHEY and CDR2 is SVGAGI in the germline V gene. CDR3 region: CASSYGGSRTGELFF. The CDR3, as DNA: TGTGCCAGCAGTTATGGTGGGAGCCGTACCGGGGAGCTGTTTTTT.

DNA of the CDR3: TGTGCCAGCAGTGAAATTATAGGGGTATCGTATGGCTACACCTTC. This encodes CASSEIIGVSYGYTF. The V and J genes are TRBV6-1 and TRBJ1-2; TRBD1 is a possible D gene (5 bases). CDR3 length: 15 amino acids. Germline V gives CDR1 MNHNS, CDR2 SASEGT. V was shortened by 2 bases and J by 5 bases, with 15 bases between the two germline ends.

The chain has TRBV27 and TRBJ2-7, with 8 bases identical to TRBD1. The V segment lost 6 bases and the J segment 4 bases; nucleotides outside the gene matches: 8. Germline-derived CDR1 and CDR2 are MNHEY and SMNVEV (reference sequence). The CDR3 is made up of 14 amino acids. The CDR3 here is CASRKQGGGYEQYF. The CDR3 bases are TGTGCCAGCAGAAAACAGGGGGGAGGTTACGAGCAGTACTTC.